This record looks at one T cell receptor beta chain sequence and its context. The assay was immunoSEQ multiplex PCR, and TCRdb's table has in-frame clones only and misses some. The sample consists of under 100,000 clones, more than 65% of them appearing once. This specimen belongs to a study of blood T cell repertoires in COVID-19. Sequenced sample: peripheral blood. This TCR was recovered from a woman aged 80 or over with active or convalescent COVID-19.

The CDR3 DNA sequence: TGTGCCAGCAGCTTAGGACTAGCGGGGGGCTTACGGCAAGAGACCCAGTACTTC. Amino acids: CASSLGLAGGLRQETQYF. The gene calls are TRBV3-1 (or the pseudogene TRBV3-2) and TRBJ2-5; 14 bases map to TRBD2. The V gene end was trimmed by 5 bases and the J gene end by 2 bases; junction bases not matched to a gene: 10. Germline loops: CDR1 LGHDT, CDR2 YNNKEL (reference sequence). The CDR3 is made up of 18 amino acids.